A selection of T cell receptor beta chains follows, all from one sample in a study of T cells in Graves' hyperthyroidism and ophthalmopathy. Using its own MiXCR run on the multiplex PCR reads, TCRdb lists one record per CDR3 protein. The sample includes 550,000 to 650,000 distinct CDR3 sequences, approximately 14% seen only once; the top ten take more than 4.5%. The sequenced sample was blood. The receptors shown here come from a woman in her 30s with Graves' hyperthyroidism that later progressed to Graves' ophthalmopathy. Both conserved end residues are part of each CDR3. The D gene is left open where the match is weak. The size field is filled for only some rows; it gives once, few, many or a size class.

CDR3aa,CDR3nt,j_gene,d_gene,abundance,v_gene
CATSSGGLPYEQYF,TGTGCCACCAGCAGCGGGGGGTTGCCCTACGAGCAGTACTTC,TRBJ2-7,TRBD2,few,TRBV15
CASSFLVGGIQETQYF,TGTGCCAGCAGCTTCTTGGTCGGCGGGATCCAAGAGACCCAGTACTTC,TRBJ2-5,.,few,TRBV5-6
CASSPPEGRGGYTF,TGCGCCAGCAGCCCCCCCGAGGGCCGGGGTGGCTACACCTTC,TRBJ1-2,.,many,TRBV5-1
CATSRGVPGGYNEQFF,TGTGCCACCAGCAGAGGAGTACCAGGGGGTTACAATGAGCAGTTCTTC,TRBJ2-1,TRBD1,many,TRBV15
CASSALPGQGPGTEAFF,TGTGCCAGCAGCGCCTTGCCGGGACAGGGCCCCGGCACTGAAGCTTTCTTT,TRBJ1-1,TRBD1,many,TRBV11-3
CASSSTSSEQYF,TGTGCCAGCAGTTCCACTAGTTCCGAGCAGTACTTC,TRBJ2-7,.,few,TRBV6-1
CALSNAGAGTDTQYF,TGTGCCCTCTCTAATGCGGGAGCGGGGACAGATACGCAGTATTTT,TRBJ2-3,TRBD2,few,TRBV30
CASSLDGGVNYGYTF,TGTGCCAGCAGCTTAGATGGTGGGGTGAACTATGGCTACACCTTC,TRBJ1-2,.,many,TRBV11-2
CASSRQPNYGYTF,TGTGCCAGCAGCAGACAGCCAAACTATGGCTACACCTTC,TRBJ1-2,.,many,TRBV12-3/TRBV12-4
CASSRRTSGTTDTQYF,TGCGCCAGCAGCCGGCGGACTAGCGGAACCACAGATACGCAGTATTTT,TRBJ2-3,TRBD2,few,TRBV5-1
CASNGLAGQETQYF,TGTGCCAGCAATGGGCTAGCGGGGCAAGAGACCCAGTACTTC,TRBJ2-5,TRBD2,few,TRBV6-2/TRBV6-3
CASSYAVTYGYTF,TGTGCCAGCAGTTATGCGGTAACCTATGGCTACACCTTC,TRBJ1-2,.,many,TRBV28
CASSYSSGTDTQYF,TGTGCCAGCAGCTATTCTAGCGGCACAGATACGCAGTATTTT,TRBJ2-3,.,.,TRBV5-4
CSVEAAGVQYF,TGCAGCGTTGAAGCGGCCGGGGTCCAGTACTTC,TRBJ2-5,.,few,TRBV29-1
CASSSGLDPGTDTQYF,TGTGCCAGCAGCTCCGGACTCGACCCTGGCACAGATACGCAGTATTTT,TRBJ2-3,.,.,TRBV5-4
CASSYAGFYGYTF,TGTGCCAGCAGTTACGCAGGGTTCTATGGCTACACCTTC,TRBJ1-2,.,.,TRBV6-5
CASSLAGGGSYNSPLHF,TGTGCCAGCAGCCTAGCGGGAGGGGGCTCCTATAATTCACCCCTCCACTTT,TRBJ1-6,.,many,TRBV7-2
CASSSQAGVSYNEQFF,TGTGCCAGCAGCAGCCAAGCGGGGGTTTCCTACAATGAGCAGTTCTTC,TRBJ2-1,TRBD2,.,TRBV7-2
CASSINGDGGADTQYF,TGTGCCAGTAGTATCAACGGGGACGGAGGGGCAGATACGCAGTATTTT,TRBJ2-3,.,many,TRBV19
CASSESGIYSYEQYF,TGTGCCAGCAGTGAATCCGGGATATACTCCTACGAGCAGTACTTC,TRBJ2-7,.,many,TRBV25-1
CASSLVGGFAGELFF,TGTGCCAGCAGCTTAGTAGGGGGGTTCGCCGGGGAGCTGTTTTTT,TRBJ2-2,.,.,TRBV7-9
CATSEAGENTEAFF,TGTGCCACCAGTGAGGCCGGGGAGAACACTGAAGCTTTCTTT,TRBJ1-1,.,many,TRBV24-1
CSAARTGISNQPQHF,TGCAGTGCTGCGCGGACAGGGATCAGCAATCAGCCCCAGCATTTT,TRBJ1-5,TRBD1,few,TRBV20-1
CASSQGNPVTYEQYF,TGTGCCAGCAGCCAAGGAAACCCGGTTACCTACGAGCAGTACTTC,TRBJ2-7,.,many,TRBV3-1
CASAVVSALRTGVDEQYF,TGTGCCAGTGCCGTTGTGTCCGCTTTGAGGACAGGGGTCGACGAGCAGTACTTC,TRBJ2-7,TRBD1,many,TRBV28
CASSVGTSGMRSYEQYF,TGTGCCAGCAGTGTCGGGACTAGCGGGATGCGCTCCTACGAGCAGTACTTC,TRBJ2-7,TRBD2,.,TRBV12-3/TRBV12-4
CASSRAVSGNTIYF,TGTGCCAGCAGCCGAGCCGTCTCTGGAAACACCATATATTTT,TRBJ1-3,.,many,TRBV14
CASIALAVANLPTYNEQFF,TGTGCCAGCATCGCCTTAGCGGTTGCGAACCTGCCAACATACAATGAGCAGTTCTTC,TRBJ2-1,.,many,TRBV12-3/TRBV12-4
CASSVPSGSRNTQYF,TGTGCCAGCAGTGTTCCTAGCGGGAGTCGAAATACGCAGTATTTT,TRBJ2-3,TRBD2,many,TRBV2
CASSLTTEKLFF,TGTGCCAGTAGTCTTACAACCGAAAAACTGTTTTTT,TRBJ1-4,.,many,TRBV19
CASSLATGLSLHTIYF,TGTGCCAGCAGTTTAGCTACGGGTCTTTCTCTCCACACCATATATTTT,TRBJ1-3,.,many,TRBV27
CSALVMNTEAFF,TGCAGTGCTCTTGTAATGAACACTGAAGCTTTCTTT,TRBJ1-1,.,many,TRBV20-1
CALIGREREGEQYF,TGTGCACTAATTGGACGGGAACGAGAGGGCGAGCAGTACTTC,TRBJ2-7,.,many,TRBV30
CASSFGQEGNIQYF,TGTGCCAGCAGCTTCGGACAGGAAGGAAACATTCAGTACTTC,TRBJ2-4,TRBD1,few,TRBV5-4
CASSPPQGEAFF,TGTGCCAGCAGCCCACCACAGGGAGAAGCTTTCTTT,TRBJ1-1,.,many,TRBV3-1
CSVGLYNEQFF,TGCAGCGTCGGACTGTACAATGAGCAGTTCTTC,TRBJ2-1,.,many,TRBV29-1
CASSVQSNTEAFF,TGTGCCAGCTCTGTGCAGTCGAACACTGAAGCTTTCTTT,TRBJ1-1,.,many,TRBV18
CASGREGEYEQYF,TGTGCCAGCGGCAGAGAAGGGGAGTACGAGCAGTACTTC,TRBJ2-7,.,.,TRBV6-1
CSARFWQGHDEQFF,TGCAGTGCTAGATTTTGGCAGGGGCACGATGAGCAGTTCTTC,TRBJ2-1,.,many,TRBV20-1
CAISEGTSNQPQHF,TGTGCCATCAGTGAAGGGACATCAAATCAGCCCCAGCATTTT,TRBJ1-5,.,many,TRBV10-3
CASIRQGAFGYTF,TGTGCCAGCATAAGACAGGGGGCGTTCGGCTACACCTTC,TRBJ1-2,TRBD1,many,TRBV28
CASSSTGIQTDTQYF,TGTGCCAGTAGTTCTACAGGGATTCAGACAGATACGCAGTATTTT,TRBJ2-3,.,.,TRBV19
CAGSGSGPGDTQYF,TGTGCCGGTAGCGGGAGTGGGCCCGGGGATACGCAGTATTTT,TRBJ2-3,TRBD2,many,TRBV12-3/TRBV12-4
CASSPRNYQPQHF,TGTGCCAGCAGCCCACGAAATTACCAGCCCCAGCATTTT,TRBJ1-5,.,.,TRBV5-8
CASSLKGSTGGKNEQFF,TGTGCCAGCAGCTTAAAGGGCTCGACAGGGGGTAAGAATGAGCAGTTCTTC,TRBJ2-1,TRBD1,many,TRBV7-3
CAWSPKGNHLPTDTQYF,TGTGCCTGGAGTCCCAAGGGGAATCATCTCCCCACAGATACGCAGTATTTT,TRBJ2-3,.,few,TRBV30
CSARDHPTGRFIDTQYF,TGCAGTGCTAGAGATCACCCGACAGGGAGATTCATCGATACGCAGTATTTT,TRBJ2-3,TRBD1,.,TRBV20-1
CASSQGVTGNTGELFF,TGCGCCAGCAGCCAAGGGGTGACAGGGAACACCGGGGAGCTGTTTTTT,TRBJ2-2,.,few,TRBV4-1
CASSVAPTYEQYF,TGTGCCAGCTCGGTCGCCCCGACCTACGAGCAGTACTTC,TRBJ2-7,.,many,TRBV5-4
CASSMLYNEQFF,TGTGCCAGTAGTATGTTGTACAATGAGCAGTTCTTC,TRBJ2-1,.,few,TRBV19
CASSFGGGDEQYF,TGTGCCAGCAGTTTTGGTGGGGGGGACGAGCAGTACTTC,TRBJ2-7,TRBD2,.,TRBV28
CASSSTGDHSGNTIYF,TGTGCCAGCAGCTCGACAGGGGATCACTCTGGAAACACCATATATTTT,TRBJ1-3,TRBD1,.,TRBV13
CATRGLGSSYEQYF,TGTGCCACCCGGGGACTGGGAAGCTCCTACGAGCAGTACTTC,TRBJ2-7,.,.,TRBV27
CASSYSPRQPQYF,TGTGCCAGCAGTTACTCTCCCCGACAACCACAGTATTTT,TRBJ2-3,.,.,TRBV6-5
CASRPDTGGDQPQHF,TGTGCCAGTAGACCCGACACAGGGGGCGATCAGCCCCAGCATTTT,TRBJ1-5,TRBD1,.,TRBV19